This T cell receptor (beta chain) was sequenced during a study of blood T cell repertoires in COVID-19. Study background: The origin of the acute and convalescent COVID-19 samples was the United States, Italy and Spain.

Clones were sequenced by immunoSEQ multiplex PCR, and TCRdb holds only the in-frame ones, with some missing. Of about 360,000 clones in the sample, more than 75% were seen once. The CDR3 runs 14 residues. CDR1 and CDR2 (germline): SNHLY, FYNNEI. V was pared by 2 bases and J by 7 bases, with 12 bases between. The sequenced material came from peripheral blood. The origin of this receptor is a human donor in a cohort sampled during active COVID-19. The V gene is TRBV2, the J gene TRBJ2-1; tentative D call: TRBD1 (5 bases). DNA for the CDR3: TGTGCCAGCAGTGAATGGGGCCCCAATAATGAGCAGTTCTTC. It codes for CASSEWGPNNEQFF. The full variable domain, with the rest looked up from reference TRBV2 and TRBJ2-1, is EPEVTQTPSHQVTQMGQEVILRCVPISNHLYFYWYRQILGQKVEFLVSFYNNEISEKSEIFDDQFSVERPDGSNFTLKIRSTKLEDSAMYFCASSEWGPNNEQFFGPGTRLTVL.